The T cell receptor beta chain described here comes from a study of OX40 agonist ivuxolimab in advanced cancers. At the level of the study: A mean age of roughly 60 years, range roughly 20 to 90, was recorded, and more than 80% were male.

General study results and limits: The specificity for antigen of the expanded peripheral T cells was not determined.

Germline V lookup: CDR1 SGHAT, CDR2 FQNNGV. J gave up 3 bases and V 3 bases, and 10 bases lay outside the gene matches. This CDR3 is built from 16 residues. Worth noting for this clone: Its antigen remains unidentified.

The method was immunoSEQ multiplex PCR; TCRdb's version includes in-frame clones alone and lacks a portion of them. The sample has about 30,000 clones, approximately 84% seen once; the top ten hold roughly 21%. Autoimmune disease history or systemic immunosuppression excluded patients. The receptor was derived from an adult with an advanced solid tumor such as melanoma, head and neck, liver or kidney cancer. Specimen: CD4+ or CD8+ T cells sorted from blood, collected in a trial of the OX40 agonist ivuxolimab. The V and J genes are TRBV11-2 and TRBJ2-5; 7 bases fit TRBD1. The CDR3 DNA reads TGTGCCAGCAGCTTGATTCCCGGGACAGAAAAAGAGACCCAGTACTTC. Protein: CASSLIPGTEKETQYF.